This T cell receptor (beta chain) originates from a study of identical twins. Study-level findings and limits: Cord blood's abundant beta clonotypes had fewer insertions, unlike memory repertoires. Twins shared beta out-of-frame sequences in excess, but this excess was weaker. Models came in too low on out-of-frame TCR alpha sharing in monozygotic twins.

After template switching added a universal primer site, the resulting cDNA carried unique molecular identifiers. TCRdb processed the 5' RACE reads anew with MiXCR; each CDR3 protein has one entry. The sample yields 1.5 million or so distinct CDR3 sequences, around 33% seen once. CDR3 length: 17 residues. The ends were cut back, 4 bases at V and 4 bases at J, with 20 bases in the middle. A remark on this clonotype: Its antigen is currently unknown.

The clonotype comes from a newborn girl in good health. V is TRBV12-3 or TRBV12-4 and J is TRBJ1-3; TRBD1 might be the D (5 bases). Sequences were obtained from cord blood. The chain's CDR3 is CASSYRTQTLPGNTIYF. CDR3 bases: TGTGCCAGCAGTTACAGGACCCAGACCCTGCCCGGAAACACCATATATTTT.